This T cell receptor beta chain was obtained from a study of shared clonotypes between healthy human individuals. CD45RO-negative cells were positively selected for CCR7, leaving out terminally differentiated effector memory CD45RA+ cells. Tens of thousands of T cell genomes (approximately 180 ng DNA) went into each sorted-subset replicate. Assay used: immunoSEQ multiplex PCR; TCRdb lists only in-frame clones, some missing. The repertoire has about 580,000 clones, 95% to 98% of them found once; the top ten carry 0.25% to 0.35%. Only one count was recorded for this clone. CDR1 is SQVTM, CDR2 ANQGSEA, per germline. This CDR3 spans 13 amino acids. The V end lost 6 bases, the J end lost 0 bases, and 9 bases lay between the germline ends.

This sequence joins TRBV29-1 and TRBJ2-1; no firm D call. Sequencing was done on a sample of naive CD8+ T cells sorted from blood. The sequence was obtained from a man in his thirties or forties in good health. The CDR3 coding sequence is TGCAGCGTCAGCGTCCTCTCCTACAATGAGCAGTTCTTC. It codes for CSVSVLSYNEQFF.